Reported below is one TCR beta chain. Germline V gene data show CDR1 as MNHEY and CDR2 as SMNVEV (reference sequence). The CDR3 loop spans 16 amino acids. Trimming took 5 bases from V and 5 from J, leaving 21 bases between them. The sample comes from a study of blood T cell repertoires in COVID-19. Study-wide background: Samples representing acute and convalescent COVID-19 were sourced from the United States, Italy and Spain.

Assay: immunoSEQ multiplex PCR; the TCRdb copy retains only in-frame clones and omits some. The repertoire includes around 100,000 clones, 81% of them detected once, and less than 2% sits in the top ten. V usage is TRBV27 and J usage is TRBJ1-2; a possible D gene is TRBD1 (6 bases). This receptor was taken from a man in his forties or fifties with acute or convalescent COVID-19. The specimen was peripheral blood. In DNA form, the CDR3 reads TGTGCCAGCAGTCCCTCCCTCGGACAGACCTTTTATGGCTACACCTTC. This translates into CASSPSLGQTFYGYTF.